These 7 T cell receptor beta chains originate from one sample sequenced in a study of low-dose radiotherapy and immunotherapy resistance in tumors. TRAV and TRBV primers primed cDNA for both TCRalpha and TCRbeta. Amplification, which lasted around 18 PCR cycles, used a constant-region primer and V-primer adapter to amplify TCRs. TCRdb itself ran the reads through MiXCR, one entry per CDR3 protein. The profile shows 17,000 or so distinct CDR3 sequences, around two thirds of them singletons. The receptors here all came from a human donor with advanced metastatic prostate, ovarian, gallbladder or colorectal cancer (not recorded which). This table probably holds off-target reads from a library built for another chain.

The chain couples TRBV28 to TRBJ2-3; 9 nucleotides line up with TRBD1. The V gene's germline CDR1 is MDHEN and CDR2 SYDVKM. The trim removed 8 bases at V and 3 bases at J, leaving 6 bases unmatched. The CDR3 contains 14 residues. The CDR3 loop is CASQRQGGTDTQYF. The CDR3 bases are TGTGCCAGCCAACGACAGGGGGGAACAGATACGCAGTATTTT.

The chain has TRBV28 and TRBJ2-7; 9 bases line up with TRBD2. The V gene end was trimmed by 3 bases and the J gene end by 0 bases; junction bases not matched to a gene: 12. The CDR3 is made up of 18 amino acids. CDR1 and CDR2 from the germline V gene are MDHEN and SYDVKM. The CDR3 coding sequence is TGTGCCAGCAGTTTGCTCGGGGCTAGCGGGATTCGCTCCTACGAGCAGTACTTC. Protein sequence: CASSLLGASGIRSYEQYF.

This chain joins TRBV29-1 and TRBJ2-1; D possibly corresponds to TRBD2 (5 bases). The CDR3 is 15 amino acids. Germline lookup yields CDR1 SQVTM and CDR2 ANQGSEA. The V gene lost 7 bases and the J gene lost 0 bases, with 16 bases spanning the gap. The chain's CDR3 is CSANSRGSSYNEQFF. CDR3 nucleotides: TGCAGCGCCAACTCACGAGGGAGCTCCTACAATGAGCAGTTCTTC.

This clonotype appeared once. This rearrangement joins TRBV5-6 to TRBJ1-1; D not resolved. Germline V gene data show CDR1 as SGHDT and CDR2 as YYEEEE. The CDR3 loop spans 13 amino acids. V lost 1 base and J lost 2, with 6 bases in between. The CDR3 loop is CASSLRANTEAFF. As DNA, the CDR3 is TGTGCCAGCAGCTTGAGAGCTAACACTGAAGCTTTCTTT.

This clonotype was observed a handful of times. The J gene is TRBJ1-1, the V gene TRBV28; the match to TRBD1 covers 7 bases. J gave up 6 bases and V 6 bases, and 7 bases lay outside the gene matches. Germline V gives CDR1 MDHEN, CDR2 SYDVKM. There are 13 residues in the CDR3. The CDR3: CASRRDRAAEAFF. Here the CDR3 DNA reads TGTGCCAGCAGGCGAGACAGGGCTGCTGAAGCTTTCTTT.

The gene calls are TRBV5-1 and TRBJ2-7; 8 positions agree with TRBD2. Germline V CDR1 and CDR2: SGHRS, YFSETQ. The CDR3 is 18 amino acids. Germline trimming cut 0 bases from V and 2 bases from J; bases unmatched to any gene: 13. The CDR3 is CASSLGVSGVLAAYEQYF. The CDR3 DNA follows: TGCGCCAGCAGCTTGGGGGTATCCGGGGTACTAGCGGCCTACGAGCAGTACTTC.

V and J are TRBV15 and TRBJ2-7, with D maybe TRBD1 (5 bases). Germline V gives CDR1 LNHNV, CDR2 YYDKDF (reference sequence). This CDR3 spans 13 amino acids. Trimming pared 0 bases from V and 6 bases from J, leaving 9 bases between. The CDR3: CATSRDQGAEQYF. The CDR3 DNA follows: TGTGCCACCAGCAGAGATCAGGGTGCCGAGCAGTACTTC. The variable domain in full, completed from reference TRBV15 and TRBJ2-7, reads DAMVIQNPRYQVTQFGKPVTLSCSQTLNHNVMYWYQQKSSQAPKLLFHYYDKDFNNEADTPDNFQSRRPNTSFCFLDIRSPGLGDTAMYLCATSRDQGAEQYFGPGTRLTVT.